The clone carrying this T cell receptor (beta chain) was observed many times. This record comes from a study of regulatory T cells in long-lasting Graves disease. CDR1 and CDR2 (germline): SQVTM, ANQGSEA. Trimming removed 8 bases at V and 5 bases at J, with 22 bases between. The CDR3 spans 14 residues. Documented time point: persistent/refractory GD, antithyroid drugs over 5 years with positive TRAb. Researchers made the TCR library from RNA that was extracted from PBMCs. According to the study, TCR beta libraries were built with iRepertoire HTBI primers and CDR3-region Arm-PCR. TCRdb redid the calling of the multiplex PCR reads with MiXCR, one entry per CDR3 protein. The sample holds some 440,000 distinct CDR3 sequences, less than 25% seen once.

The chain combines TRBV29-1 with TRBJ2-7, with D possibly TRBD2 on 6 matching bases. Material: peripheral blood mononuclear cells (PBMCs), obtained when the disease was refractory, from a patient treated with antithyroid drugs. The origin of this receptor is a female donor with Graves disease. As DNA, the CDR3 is TGCAGCACTAGGAGACCACGGACTAAACACGAGCAGTACTTC. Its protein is CSTRRPRTKHEQYF.